A selection of T cell receptor beta chains follows, all from one sample in a study of cytomegalovirus exposure and HLA in healthy donors. Only in-frame clones appear in the TCRdb table, and some are missing; sequencing was by immunoSEQ multiplex PCR. The profile covers approximately 240,000 clones, with about three quarters appearing a single time and around 2.8% taken by the ten largest. Sequenced input: PBMCs. The receptor set was obtained from a woman aged 55 to 70 in good health and CMV-seropositive. Each CDR3 is given with its conserved first and last residue. D genes are given only for firm matches. Clone size appears in some rows only: once, few, many, or a class for an expanded clone.

TRBJ2-1	few	TRBV5-4	TRBD1	CASSPGQGRNEQFF	TGTGCCAGCAGCCCGGGACAGGGTAGAAATGAGCAGTTCTTC
TRBJ2-5	few	TRBV19	TRBD2	CASSQLAGQGRETQYF	TGTGCCAGTAGTCAACTAGCGGGTCAGGGGCGAGAGACCCAGTACTTC
TRBJ2-7	NA	TRBV5-1	NA	CASSLIDSSYEQYF	TGCGCCAGCAGCTTGATTGATAGCTCCTACGAGCAGTACTTC
TRBJ2-1	once	TRBV30	TRBD2	CAWKSGSIYNEQFF	TGTGCCTGGAAAAGCGGGAGTATCTACAATGAGCAGTTCTTC
TRBJ2-5	NA	TRBV15	TRBD2	CATSRGTSGRSETQYF	TGTGCCACCAGCAGAGGGACTAGCGGGAGATCGGAGACCCAGTACTTC
TRBJ1-2	NA	TRBV30	TRBD1	CAWSVRTGVLPNYGYTF	TGTGCCTGGAGTGTACGGACAGGGGTTTTACCGAACTATGGCTACACCTTC
TRBJ1-4	NA	TRBV21-1	NA	CVSSKAGTGDGVGYEKLFF	TGTGTCAGCAGCAAAGCCGGGACAGGTGATGGTGTAGGCTATGAAAAACTGTTTTTT
TRBJ2-7	NA	TRBV4-1	NA	CASSQLVGAYYEQYF	TGCGCCAGCAGCCAACTTGTAGGGGCATACTACGAGCAGTACTTC
TRBJ1-2	NA	TRBV6-1	NA	CASSESGGRVGGYTF	TGTGCCAGCAGTGAAAGTGGCGGCAGGGTGGGGGGCTACACCTTC
TRBJ2-7	few	TRBV7-9	TRBD2	CASRPTSGGVYEQYF	TGTGCCAGCAGACCGACTAGCGGGGGGGTCTACGAGCAGTACTTC
TRBJ1-1	NA	TRBV9	TRBD1	CASSASAGQGPMNTEAFF	TGTGCCAGCAGCGCCTCGGCGGGACAGGGTCCTATGAACACTGAAGCTTTCTTT
TRBJ1-2	NA	TRBV30	NA	CAWITTGGGYGYTF	TGTGCCTGGATTACGACAGGCGGGGGCTATGGCTACACCTTC
TRBJ1-3	NA	TRBV19	TRBD1	CASSIDRDSSGNTIYF	TGTGCCAGTAGTATAGACCGGGACAGCTCTGGAAACACCATATATTTT
TRBJ1-3	NA	TRBV18	TRBD1	CASSPQGANPGNTIYF	TGTGCCAGCTCACCACAGGGGGCGAATCCTGGAAACACCATATATTTT
TRBJ2-2	NA	TRBV6-9	TRBD1	CASSSGTGDTGELFF	TGTGCCAGCAGTTCCGGGACAGGGGACACCGGGGAGCTGTTTTTT
TRBJ2-5	NA	TRBV10-3	TRBD1	CAISDYGQGEETQYF	TGTGCCATCAGTGATTACGGACAGGGCGAAGAGACCCAGTACTTC